One T cell receptor beta chain is described in this entry. Its antigen is still unknown. The data were produced by immunoSEQ multiplex PCR, yet TCRdb's version contains in-frame clones alone and is incomplete. The table includes roughly 390,000 clones, 88% detected once. The treatment: around 19 received Ad26.COV2.S at low or high dose, single or two shots; roughly five received placebo; per-sample allocation not given. Collection of samples fell on day 63 after the first vaccine or placebo injection. In the vaccine, an Ad26 vector expressed the SARS-CoV-2 spike of the Wuhan strain. The data belong to a study of Ad26.COV2.S vaccination and SARS-CoV-2 variants. Study overall: Into the muscle, Ad26.COV2.S was dosed once or twice, 56 days apart.

Study results and limitations: Post-vaccination spike-specific CD8+ and CD4+ T cell responses reportedly had substantial breadth. Total responses of T cells may have been underestimated by the analyses of TCR breadth and depth.

The CDR3 has 15 residues. Trimming removed 1 base from V and 4 bases from J, with 14 bases in between. CDR1 and CDR2 (germline): SGHRS, YFSETQ. Here the sequenced sample was peripheral blood, taken in a trial of Ad26.COV2.S vaccine versus placebo. The chain has TRBV5-1 and TRBJ2-5, with D perhaps TRBD2 (6 bases). The receptor was derived from a person aged 18-60 years who received the Ad26.COV2.S COVID-19 vaccine or a placebo. This CDR3 is CASSLSAGSSETQYF. CDR3 DNA: TGCGCCAGCAGCTTGTCGGCGGGGTCGTCAGAGACCCAGTACTTC.